One and the same sample provided the 18 T cell receptor beta chains below, sequenced in a study of T cells expressing NK-cell markers (dated by TCRdb to the early 2020s). The protocol used for the library was 5' RACE. Sequencing instrument: Illumina HiSeq 2000. Following reprocessing of the reads by TCRdb, the data hold one row per CDR3 protein sequence and no DNA is available. This sample's table contains about 150,000 distinct CDR3 sequences. Of the sample, 37% is held by the ten largest clones. The sequencing sample was made of blood T cells: a sorted CD56 or NKG2C T cell subset, CD4+ or CD8+ T cells, or bulk PBMC T cells (not recorded which). The receptors here all came from a woman between 45 and 60 years old in good health. Donor details come from another sample of the same person, matched by shared clones.

The chain has TRBV20-1 and TRBJ2-3; the D gene TCRdb calls, TRBD1, cannot be checked with no DNA. The CDR3 is 15 amino acids. From germline, CDR1 is DFQATT and CDR2 SNEGSKA (reference sequence). This CDR3 reads CSAKTRKRSGDTQYF.

V gene TRBV27 combines with J gene TRBJ2-7; the D call of TRBD2 rests on TCRdb alone, since no DNA is present to check it. The CDR3 extends over 15 amino acids. Germline loops: CDR1 MNHEY, CDR2 SMNVEV (reference sequence). The chain's CDR3 is CASSLRGPDPYEQYF.

This chain links TRBV10-3 with TRBJ2-3; with no DNA, the TCRdb D assignment of TRBD1 cannot be verified. CDR1 and CDR2 (germline): ENHRY, SYGVKD. The length of the CDR3 is 15 residues. CDR3 region: CAISESGGPPDTQYF.

The V gene is TRBV7-9, the J gene TRBJ1-5; lacking DNA, the TRBD1 call made by TCRdb goes unchecked. Germline CDR1 and CDR2: SEHNR and FQNEAQ (reference sequence). The CDR3 is made up of 17 amino acids. This CDR3 is CASSPGQGRYSNQPQHF. The full variable domain, with the rest looked up from reference TRBV7-9 and TRBJ1-5, is DTGVSQNPRHKITKRGQNVTFRCDPISEHNRLYWYRQTLGQGPEFLTYFQNEAQLEKSRLLSDRFSAERPKGSFSTLEIQRTEQGDSAMYLCASSPGQGRYSNQPQHFGDGTRLSIL.

The chain is built from TRBV18 and TRBJ1-1. Germline V gene data show CDR1 as KGHSH and CDR2 as LQKENI. The CDR3 totals 13 residues. The CDR3 loop is CASSSVRSTEAFF.

V and J are TRBV5-5 and TRBJ2-3; the D call from TCRdb, TRBD2, cannot be confirmed without DNA. Germline assignment: CDR1 SGHKS and CDR2 YYEKEE (reference sequence). This CDR3 contains 15 residues. CDR3 loop: CASSLGTSGPWAQYF.

This chain uses TRBV9 with TRBJ2-2; TCRdb indicates TRBD1, and absent DNA this call remains unverified. This CDR3 region has 17 residues. Germline V lookup: CDR1 SGDLS, CDR2 YYNGEE. The CDR3 protein is CASSVGYGGGDTGELFF.

This chain connects TRBV7-2 to TRBJ1-4; no DNA is available, so the TRBD1 call from TCRdb remains unchecked. Looked up from germline, CDR1 is SGHTA and CDR2 is FQGNSA. The CDR3 loop spans 15 amino acids. CDR3 in amino acids: CASSVAGSPGEKLFF.

The rearrangement uses TRBV5-6 and TRBJ1-5; TCRdb designates TRBD1, a call that cannot be tested without DNA. Germline V lookup: CDR1 SGHDT, CDR2 YYEEEE. CDR3 length equals 15 residues. Here the CDR3 reads CASSLQGRGNQPQHF. The full variable domain, with the rest looked up from reference TRBV5-6 and TRBJ1-5, is DAGVTQSPTHLIKTRGQQVTLRCSPKSGHDTVSWYQQALGQGPQFIFQYYEEEERQRGNFPDRFSGHQFPNYSSELNVNALLLGDSALYLCASSLQGRGNQPQHFGDGTRLSIL.

This rearrangement joins TRBV9 to TRBJ1-6; TCRdb returns TRBD1, unconfirmable since there is no DNA. The germline V gene has CDR1 SGDLS and CDR2 YYNGEE. The length of the CDR3 is 15 residues. The CDR3 reads CASSDGTEYNSPLHF. The whole variable domain, remainder taken from reference TRBV9 and TRBJ1-6, is DSGVTQTPKHLITATGQRVTLRCSPRSGDLSVYWYQQSLDQGLQFLIQYYNGEERAKGNILERFSAQQFPDLHSELNLSSLELGDSALYFCASSDGTEYNSPLHFGNGTRLTVT.

CDR3 protein: CASSLTPGTNEQFF. This sequence joins TRBV5-1 and TRBJ2-1; TCRdb gives TRBD1 as the D gene, but with no DNA this cannot be confirmed. The CDR3 consists of 14 residues. Germline V gives CDR1 SGHRS, CDR2 YFSETQ.

CDR3 amino acids: CASSYRQDNYNEQFF. The chain couples TRBV5-1 to TRBJ2-1; TCRdb calls TRBD1, which cannot be checked without DNA. Germline V gene data show CDR1 as SGHRS and CDR2 as YFSETQ. The CDR3 runs 15 residues.

This sequence joins TRBV5-6 and TRBJ2-7; the D call from TCRdb, TRBD1, cannot be confirmed without DNA. CDR1 and CDR2 (germline): SGHDT, YYEEEE. This CDR3 is built from 15 residues. CDR3 sequence: CASSLGGDNSYEQYF.

This chain uses TRBV29-1 with TRBJ2-1; TCRdb picks TRBD1, but there is no DNA to check that call. The CDR3 is 14 residues long. Germline assignment: CDR1 SQVTM and CDR2 ANQGSEA. CDR3 protein: CSALGQGSYNEQFF.

This chain connects TRBV6-6 to TRBJ2-7; TCRdb's assignment of TRBD1 cannot be checked, as there is no DNA. The CDR3 is 13 residues long. CDR1 MNHNY and CDR2 SVGAGI come from the germline V gene (reference sequence). CDR3 loop: CASSAGEGSTEYF.

V gene TRBV5-1 combines with J gene TRBJ2-5; TCRdb gives TRBD2 as the D gene, but with no DNA this cannot be confirmed. This CDR3 comprises 16 residues. CDR1 and CDR2 from the germline V gene are SGHRS and YFSETQ. The CDR3 protein is CASSLEASGSQETQYF.

The gene calls are TRBV4-2 and TRBJ2-2; there is no DNA to check the TCRdb D call of TRBD2. CDR1 is LGHNA and CDR2 is YNFKEQ in the germline V gene. This CDR3 is built from 17 residues. Here the CDR3 reads CASSQDGSGRASGELFF.

V is TRBV12-3 or TRBV12-4 and J is TRBJ2-4; TCRdb gives TRBD1 as the D gene, but with no DNA this cannot be confirmed. This CDR3 spans 13 amino acids. The CDR3 loop is CASSGEGWDIQYF.